The 30 T cell receptor beta chains in this list originate from one sample, sequenced in a study of cytomegalovirus exposure and HLA in healthy donors. The PCR made use of 60 Vbeta and 13 Jbeta primers. Using immunoSEQ multiplex PCR, the repertoire was profiled, and TCRdb retains in-frame clones only, with some absent. The data hold around 150,000 clones, with approximately 82% observed a single time. The sequencing input was PBMCs. The source is a woman aged 35 to 49 in good health and CMV-seropositive.

The J gene is TRBJ1-1, the V gene TRBV6-5; 10 bases map to TRBD1. The germline gives CDR1 MNHEY, CDR2 SVGAGI. The CDR3 covers 15 residues. Unmatched junction bases numbered 1, after V lost 0 bases and J lost 3 bases. The CDR3 region has the DNA TGTGCCAGCAGTTACTCTGGACAGGGGGACACTGAAGCTTTCTTT. Protein product: CASSYSGQGDTEAFF.

The rearrangement joins TRBV27 to TRBJ1-2, with 8 bases identical to TRBD1. This CDR3 is built from 14 residues. Trimming removed 3 bases from V and 1 base from J; junction bases left unmatched: 1. From germline, CDR1 is MNHEY and CDR2 SMNVEV (reference sequence). The CDR3 spells CASSLTGVNYGYTF. CDR3 coding DNA: TGTGCCAGCAGTTTGACAGGGGTTAACTATGGCTACACCTTC.

This rearrangement joins TRBV5-1 to TRBJ2-1, with TRBD1 identical over 7 bases. The CDR3 loop spans 19 amino acids. With V trimmed by 5 bases and J by 0 bases, 17 bases remained unmatched. CDR1 and CDR2 from the germline V gene are SGHRS and YFSETQ. CDR3 sequence reads: CASRMGQYLVGSSYNEQFF. The CDR3, as DNA: TGCGCCAGCAGAATGGGACAGTACCTAGTTGGTAGCTCCTACAATGAGCAGTTCTTC.

This clone was recorded once. The rearrangement uses TRBV6-6 and TRBJ2-2, with TRBD1 matching 10 bases. Germline CDR1 is MNHNY and CDR2 is SVGAGI (reference sequence). Unmatched junction bases numbered 1, after V lost 5 bases and J lost 1 base. The CDR3 consists of 15 residues. The CDR3 spells CASSRDRGNTGELFF. The CDR3 DNA reads TGTGCCAGCAGTCGGGACAGGGGGAACACCGGGGAGCTGTTTTTT.

By share of the sample, this clone is medium-sized. This chain connects TRBV18 to TRBJ1-1; no firm D call. The CDR3 is 12 residues long. The germline V gene has CDR1 KGHSH and CDR2 LQKENI. Trimming took off 3 bases at V and 3 bases at J, with 5 bases between the two ends. The CDR3 spells CASSPLDTEAFF. In nucleotides, the CDR3 is TGTGCCAGCTCACCTCTCGACACTGAAGCTTTCTTT.

The genes are TRBV6-1 and TRBJ2-1; D perhaps matches TRBD2 (6 bases). The V gene lost 3 bases and the J gene lost 10 bases, with 19 bases spanning the gap. This CDR3 is built from 15 residues. Germline V gives CDR1 MNHNS, CDR2 SASEGT. In DNA form, the CDR3 reads TGTGCCAGCAGTGAGAGTCTAGCGCTTAGACCAGAGCAGTTCTTC. Protein sequence: CASSESLALRPEQFF.

The chain links TRBV5-1 to TRBJ2-3, with 9 positions matching TRBD2. This CDR3 spans 17 amino acids. J lost 2 bases, V lost 4 bases, and 11 bases had no gene match. Germline CDR1 SGHRS, CDR2 YFSETQ. The chain's CDR3 is CASSLIPRTSVTDTQYF. DNA for the CDR3: TGCGCCAGCAGCCTGATACCCAGGACTAGCGTCACAGATACGCAGTATTTT. Together with reference TRBV5-1 and TRBJ2-3, the CDR3 gives the full variable domain: KAGVTQTPRYLIKTRGQQVTLSCSPISGHRSVSWYQQTPGQGLQFLFEYFSETQRNKGNFPGRFSGRQFSNSRSEMNVSTLELGDSALYLCASSLIPRTSVTDTQYFGPGTRLTVL.

V and J are TRBV7-2 and TRBJ1-2; 11 nucleotides agree with TRBD1. This CDR3 comprises 16 residues. The V gene's germline CDR1 is SGHTA and CDR2 FQGNSA. With V trimmed by 5 bases and J by 6 bases, 11 bases remained unmatched. Here the CDR3 DNA reads TGTGCCAGCAGCCCAGGACAGGGGGCTGCTATAGATGGCTACACCTTC. Its protein is CASSPGQGAAIDGYTF.

The J gene is TRBJ1-4, the V gene TRBV6-5, with a tentative D call TRBD1 (6 bases). Trimming stripped 6 bases from V and 12 bases from J, with 23 bases between. The CDR3 is 15 amino acids. The germline V gene encodes CDR1 MNHEY and CDR2 SVGAGI. The CDR3 loop is CASSPSEGEFGELFF. The CDR3 DNA reads TGTGCCAGCAGCCCCTCCGAGGGGGAATTTGGAGAACTGTTTTTT.

The chain links TRBV7-8 to TRBJ2-1, with a weak D call TRBD2 (5 bases). The CDR3 contains 17 residues. The germline V gene encodes CDR1 SGHVS and CDR2 FQNEAQ. V lost 0 bases, J lost 5 bases, and 17 bases lay in between. The CDR3, as DNA: TGTGCCAGCAGCTTAGCGTCGGGGTACGGTTTGGACAATGAGCAGTTCTTC. This encodes CASSLASGYGLDNEQFF.

The gene calls are TRBV7-9 and TRBJ1-6, with TRBD1 matching 7 bases. CDR3 length: 15 amino acids. V shed 5 bases and J 7 bases; nucleotides not matched to a gene: 8. Germline loops: CDR1 SEHNR, CDR2 FQNEAQ (reference sequence). For the CDR3, the DNA is TGTGCCAGCAGCCAGGACAGGCCAACCAATTCACCCCTCCACTTT. It specifies CASSQDRPTNSPLHF.

This sequence joins TRBV19 and TRBJ1-2, with D maybe TRBD1 (6 bases). This CDR3 region has 14 residues. Germline V lookup: CDR1 LNHDA, CDR2 SQIVND (reference sequence). The germline V and J ends were trimmed by 5 bases and 3 bases, with 13 bases remaining between them. CDR3 protein: CASSPQGLYYGYTF. Here the CDR3 DNA reads TGTGCCAGTAGTCCTCAGGGGCTATACTATGGCTACACCTTC.

This chain links TRBV29-1 with TRBJ2-1; 7 bases match TRBD2. Unmatched junction bases numbered 15, after V lost 7 bases and J lost 6 bases. Germline V gene sequence: CDR1 SQVTM, CDR2 ANQGSEA. The CDR3 has 15 residues. Written as DNA, the CDR3 is TGCAGCGCCCGGGGGGATTATTCAATGGGCAATGAGCAGTTCTTC. Protein: CSARGDYSMGNEQFF.

This chain uses TRBV5-1 with TRBJ1-4; D unclear. The germline V gene has CDR1 SGHRS and CDR2 YFSETQ. This CDR3 has 15 residues. The V end lost 4 bases, the J end lost 7 bases, and 17 bases lay between the germline ends. CDR3: CASSLQGGGSEKLFF. The CDR3, as DNA: TGCGCCAGCAGCCTACAAGGAGGCGGGAGTGAAAAACTGTTTTTT.

The genes are TRBV2 and TRBJ2-3, with 8 bases fitting TRBD2. From germline, CDR1 is SNHLY and CDR2 FYNNEI. The CDR3 totals 16 residues. Losses at the gene ends were 5 bases for V and 0 bases for J; bases not matched to a gene: 7. The CDR3 sequence: CASSLAGRSSTDTQYF. The DNA of the CDR3 is TGTGCCAGCAGTTTAGCGGGGAGAAGTAGCACAGATACGCAGTATTTT.

The rearrangement uses TRBV5-1 and TRBJ2-2; D unresolved. CDR1 and CDR2 (germline): SGHRS, YFSETQ. Trimming left V 0 bases short and J 3 bases short, with 9 bases between. The CDR3 is 15 amino acids. As DNA, the CDR3 is TGCGCCAGCAGCTTGGGGCGAGGTGACACCGGGGAGCTGTTTTTT. It specifies CASSLGRGDTGELFF.

The chain links TRBV7-8 to TRBJ2-5, with TRBD2 matching 12 bases. The CDR3 extends over 17 amino acids. The germline V gene encodes CDR1 SGHVS and CDR2 FQNEAQ. V lost 6 bases to trimming and J lost 5 bases; unmatched junction nucleotides: 13. The CDR3, as DNA: TGTGCCAGCAGGCGGGGGAGACTAGCGGGAGATACTGAGACCCAGTACTTC. Protein sequence: CASRRGRLAGDTETQYF.

Comment on this clone: The same CDR3 also results from other DNA sequences found in this sample. V gene TRBV10-1 combines with J gene TRBJ2-1; 9 positions agree with TRBD1. In germline, CDR1 is WNHNN, CDR2 SYGVQD (reference sequence). V trimming: 3 bases; J trimming: 7 bases; junction bases outside the gene matches: 7. The CDR3 is 15 residues long. The CDR3, as DNA: TGCGCCAGCAGTGATTCCGGGACAGGGACGAATGAGCAGTTCTTC. It translates to CASSDSGTGTNEQFF.

The gene calls are TRBV19 and TRBJ1-1, with D unclear. Looked up from germline, CDR1 is LNHDA and CDR2 is SQIVND (reference sequence). V was clipped by 4 bases and J by 5 bases, with 11 bases between them. This CDR3 is 13 amino acids long. The CDR3 coding sequence is TGTGCCAGTAGTACGGAGCTACCGACTGAAGCTTTCTTT. It yields the protein CASSTELPTEAFF.

CDR3 amino acids: CASTKSSGGRWETQYF. CDR3 nucleotide sequence: TGTGCCAGCACCAAGAGTAGCGGAGGGCGGTGGGAGACCCAGTACTTC. The chain carries TRBV27 and TRBJ2-5, with D tentatively TRBD2 (6 bases). Deletions cut 7 bases from V and 5 bases from J, with 23 bases between. CDR1 is MNHEY, CDR2 SMNVEV, per germline (reference sequence). The CDR3 totals 16 residues.

The gene calls are TRBV7-9 and TRBJ1-1; TRBD1 aligns across 7 bases. Germline V gene data show CDR1 as SEHNR and CDR2 as FQNEAQ (reference sequence). V gave up 4 bases and J gave up 8 bases; unmatched junction bases: 13. The CDR3 runs to 15 residues. CDR3 sequence reads: CASSSERTGMAEAFF. The CDR3 region has the DNA TGTGCCAGCAGCTCTGAAAGGACAGGAATGGCCGAAGCTTTCTTT.

This clone was recorded only once. The chain couples TRBV7-3 to TRBJ2-2; perhaps TRBD1 as D (5 bases). CDR1 is SGHTA and CDR2 is FQGTGA in the germline V gene. V dropped 4 bases and J dropped 3 bases, with 15 bases sitting between them. The CDR3 has 16 residues. DNA for the CDR3: TGTGCCAGCAGCTCGAGCCTCAGGGTGGACACCGGGGAGCTGTTTTTT. Its translation: CASSSSLRVDTGELFF.

V usage is TRBV27 and J usage is TRBJ1-2; perhaps TRBD1 as D (5 bases). Trimming pared 3 bases from V and 6 bases from J, leaving 11 bases between. CDR3 length: 13 amino acids. CDR1 is MNHEY and CDR2 is SMNVEV in the germline V gene (reference sequence). The CDR3 DNA sequence: TGTGCCAGCAGTTTGGGGGAGGACCATGGCTACACCTTC. Translation gives CASSLGEDHGYTF.

The chain employs TRBV27 and TRBJ2-7, with D hard to call. The V gene lost 7 bases and the J gene lost 1 base, with 8 bases spanning the gap. This CDR3 has 12 residues. CDR1 MNHEY and CDR2 SMNVEV come from the germline V gene (reference sequence). CDR3 sequence reads: CASTSRSYEQYF. The CDR3 DNA sequence: TGTGCCAGCACGTCTAGATCCTACGAGCAGTACTTC.

The chain joins TRBV28 to TRBJ1-2, with TRBD1 matching over 8 bases. Germline V lookup: CDR1 MDHEN, CDR2 SYDVKM. This CDR3 is built from 18 residues. V lost 5 bases, J lost 3 bases, and 17 bases stayed unmatched. CDR3 loop: CASSPTRGRTGIHYGYTF. CDR3 DNA: TGTGCCAGCAGTCCCACCCGGGGGAGGACAGGGATCCACTATGGCTACACCTTC.

This chain uses TRBV2 with TRBJ1-2, with TRBD1 as a possible D gene (6 bases). Germline CDR1 and CDR2: SNHLY and FYNNEI. V lost 4 bases, J lost 10 bases, and 16 bases lay in between. The CDR3 length is 13 residues. This CDR3 is CASSAWTASDYTF. The CDR3 DNA follows: TGTGCCAGCAGTGCCTGGACAGCCTCGGACTACACCTTC. The full variable domain, with the rest looked up from reference TRBV2 and TRBJ1-2, is EPEVTQTPSHQVTQMGQEVILRCVPISNHLYFYWYRQILGQKVEFLVSFYNNEISEKSEIFDDQFSVERPDGSNFTLKIRSTKLEDSAMYFCASSAWTASDYTFGSGTRLTVV.

The rearrangement uses TRBV7-9 and TRBJ1-1, with a weak D call TRBD1 (5 bases). This CDR3 is built from 14 residues. Germline loops: CDR1 SEHNR, CDR2 FQNEAQ (reference sequence). The ends were cut back, 5 bases at V and 0 bases at J, with 10 bases in the middle. This CDR3 reads CASSRGHMNTEAFF. The CDR3 coding sequence is TGTGCCAGCAGCCGAGGACATATGAACACTGAAGCTTTCTTT. Complete variable domain (other parts from reference TRBV7-9 and TRBJ1-1): DTGVSQNPRHKITKRGQNVTFRCDPISEHNRLYWYRQTLGQGPEFLTYFQNEAQLEKSRLLSDRFSAERPKGSFSTLEIQRTEQGDSAMYLCASSRGHMNTEAFFGQGTRLTVV.

The rearrangement joins TRBV6-6 to TRBJ2-7; unclear D gene. The CDR3 is made up of 12 amino acids. The germline V gene encodes CDR1 MNHNY and CDR2 SVGAGI (reference sequence). V was shortened by 6 bases and J by 6 bases, with 12 bases between the two germline ends. The CDR3 nucleotides are TGTGCCAGCAGCGAAGAGGCCGGCGAGCAGTACTTC. It translates to CASSEEAGEQYF.

The chain has TRBV7-9 and TRBJ2-1, with 9 bases aligning to TRBD1. Germline assignment: CDR1 SEHNR and CDR2 FQNEAQ (reference sequence). The CDR3 is 16 residues long. The J segment lost 5 bases and the V segment lost 3 bases, leaving 8 bases of the junction unmatched. The CDR3 region has the DNA TGTGCCAGCAGCTTCGTCACAGGGGGCGCCGACAATGAGCAGTTCTTC. Protein sequence: CASSFVTGGADNEQFF.

The chain carries TRBV11-3 and TRBJ2-2; TRBD2 aligns across 7 bases. The length of the CDR3 is 15 residues. The J segment lost 5 bases and the V segment lost 4 bases, leaving 7 bases of the junction unmatched. CDR1 is SGHNT and CDR2 is YENEEA in the germline V gene. The CDR3 is CASSSSGGRTGELFF. CDR3 coding DNA: TGTGCCAGCAGCTCGTCGGGGGGACGAACCGGGGAGCTGTTTTTT.